One and the same sample provided the 25 T cell receptor beta chains below, sequenced in a study of shared clonotypes between healthy human individuals. Sequenced by immunoSEQ multiplex PCR; TCRdb stores in-frame clones only, minus some. The table has under 750,000 clones, approximately 72% seen once. Sequences were obtained from memory CD4+ T cells sorted from blood. Subset meaning: CD45RA-negative fraction. These receptors came from a woman younger than 45 in good health.

Concerning this clone itself: Different DNA sequences within this sample yield the same CDR3. This chain joins TRBV18 and TRBJ2-7, with 7 positions matching TRBD1. The junction had 6 bases not matched to a gene; V was cut back by 3 bases and J by 4 bases. The CDR3 length is 14 residues. Germline CDR1 and CDR2: KGHSH and LQKENI. CDR3 sequence reads: CASSPRQGVYEQYF. The CDR3 bases are TGTGCCAGCTCACCTAGACAGGGTGTGTACGAGCAGTACTTC.

This rearrangement joins TRBV11-2 to TRBJ2-1; D may match TRBD1 or TRBD2 (5 bases each). With 6 bases removed from V and 7 bases from J, the gap between germline ends came to 25 bases. This CDR3 contains 17 residues. Germline assignment: CDR1 SGHAT and CDR2 FQNNGV. The CDR3 loop reads CASRPGPMVLVRNEQFF. CDR3 bases: TGTGCCAGCAGACCGGGACCCATGGTCCTCGTGCGGAATGAGCAGTTCTTC.

The chain has TRBV5-1 and TRBJ2-1; perhaps D is TRBD1 or TRBD2 (5 bases each). V was clipped by 4 bases and J by 10 bases, with 21 bases between them. Germline CDR1 reads SGHRS; CDR2 reads YFSETQ. The CDR3 spans 15 residues. CDR3 in DNA: TGCGCCAGCAGCACCCGGGGCCTGGAACTAGGGGAGCAGTTCTTC. Its protein is CASSTRGLELGEQFF.

The DNA for the CDR3 is TGTGCCAGCAGCCTTATCCCGGGATTGTCCTACGAGCAGTACTTC. This codes for CASSLIPGLSYEQYF. V gene TRBV28 combines with J gene TRBJ2-7, with D maybe TRBD2 (5 bases). Germline lookup yields CDR1 MDHEN and CDR2 SYDVKM. The V gene lost 6 bases and the J gene lost 1 base, with 16 bases spanning the gap. The CDR3 sequence is 15 residues long.

This clone was picked up one time. The chain combines TRBV27 with TRBJ1-1; D not resolved. Germline V gene data show CDR1 as MNHEY and CDR2 as SMNVEV (reference sequence). V was pared by 8 bases and J by 1 base, with 14 bases between. The CDR3 spans 14 residues. CDR3 protein: CASRSHPGNTEAFF. The DNA of the CDR3 is TGTGCCAGCCGCTCCCACCCTGGGAACACTGAAGCTTTCTTT.

This clone was found many times. The CDR3 spells CASSPGGYTGELFF. The CDR3 nucleotides read TGTGCCAGCAGTCCCGGGGGGTACACCGGGGAGCTGTTTTTT. The chain employs TRBV11-2 and TRBJ2-2, with 7 bases aligning to TRBD2. The CDR3 extends over 14 amino acids. Germline-derived CDR1 and CDR2 are SGHAT and FQNNGV. V gave up 6 bases and J gave up 3 bases; unmatched junction bases: 4.

V gene TRBV27 combines with J gene TRBJ1-2, with D unclear. CDR1 is MNHEY, CDR2 SMNVEV, per germline (reference sequence). The CDR3 totals 13 residues. V was pared by 0 bases and J by 6 bases, with 8 bases between. CDR3 loop: CASSLSPRDGYTF. The CDR3 coding sequence is TGTGCCAGCAGTTTATCGCCCCGGGATGGCTACACCTTC.

The chain couples TRBV5-4 to TRBJ2-5; weak D call: TRBD1 (5 bases). The CDR3 consists of 15 residues. V lost 0 bases, J lost 1 base, and 10 bases lay in between. CDR1 and CDR2 (germline): SGHNT, YYREEE (reference sequence). The CDR3 sequence is CASSLASRGQETQYF. CDR3 sequence (DNA): TGTGCCAGCAGCTTGGCATCAAGGGGCCAAGAGACCCAGTACTTC.

This clone showed up many times. The gene calls are TRBV7-3 and TRBJ2-7, with D maybe TRBD2 (6 bases). Germline lookup yields CDR1 SGHTA and CDR2 FQGTGA. The CDR3 covers 13 residues. Trimming cost V 1 base and J 6 bases, with 10 bases left between them. Here the CDR3 DNA reads TGTGCCAGCAGCTTAAGGCCGGAGGGCGAGCAGTACTTC. Translation gives CASSLRPEGEQYF.

Of note for this clone: Just one base apart from a much larger clone, this may be a read error. The chain couples TRBV7-6 to TRBJ1-2; D gene uncertain. The ends were cut back, 1 base at V and 4 bases at J, with 16 bases in the middle. CDR3 length: 16 amino acids. Germline assignment: CDR1 SGHVS and CDR2 FNYEAQ. The CDR3 here is CASSLGTPESTYGYTF. The CDR3 DNA follows: TGTGCCAGCAGCTTAGGTACGCCGGAGTCCACCTATGGCTACACCTTC.

CDR3 DNA: TGCGCCAGCAGCTTGGCTTTAGGAGCCACCGGGGAGCTGTTTTTT. It yields the protein CASSLALGATGELFF. This sequence joins TRBV5-1 and TRBJ2-2; no clear D gene. The CDR3 loop spans 15 amino acids. V dropped 0 bases and J dropped 4 bases, with 10 bases sitting between them. From germline, CDR1 is SGHRS and CDR2 YFSETQ.

This chain joins TRBV13 and TRBJ2-2, with D possibly TRBD1 on 6 matching bases. The CDR3 has 15 residues. The V gene lost 5 bases and the J gene lost 6 bases, with 16 bases spanning the gap. Germline-derived CDR1 and CDR2 are PRHDT and FYEKMQ (reference sequence). CDR3 in amino acids: CASSAGTLDPGELFF. CDR3 DNA sequence: TGTGCCAGCAGCGCCGGGACATTGGACCCCGGGGAGCTGTTTTTT. The full variable domain, completed using reference TRBV13 and TRBJ2-2, is AAGVIQSPRHLIKEKRETATLKCYPIPRHDTVYWYQQGPGQDPQFLISFYEKMQSDKGSIPDRFSAQQFSDYHSELNMSSLELGDSALYFCASSAGTLDPGELFFGEGSRLTVL.

The chain links TRBV25-1 to TRBJ2-2, with TRBD1 matching 7 bases. The germline V gene has CDR1 MGHDK and CDR2 SYGVNS. This CDR3 has 16 amino acids. J gave up 4 bases and V 4 bases, and 9 bases lay outside the gene matches. This chain's CDR3 is CASSANRGRGTGELFF. The CDR3 region has the DNA TGTGCCAGCAGTGCCAACAGGGGCCGAGGCACCGGGGAGCTGTTTTTT.

The chain employs TRBV27 and TRBJ1-2; 9 bases align to TRBD1. The CDR3 loop spans 14 amino acids. V lost 6 bases, J lost 10 bases, and 12 bases stayed unmatched. The germline V gene encodes CDR1 MNHEY and CDR2 SMNVEV (reference sequence). This CDR3 is CASRIPRDRAAYTF. CDR3 bases: TGTGCCAGCAGAATTCCCCGGGACAGGGCAGCCTACACCTTC.

The chain's CDR3 is CASKRGRSTDTQYF. The DNA of the CDR3 is TGTGCCAGTAAGAGGGGGCGAAGCACAGATACGCAGTATTTT. This chain links TRBV19 with TRBJ2-3; 7 nucleotides line up with TRBD1. The J segment lost 0 bases and the V segment lost 7 bases, leaving 4 bases of the junction unmatched. This CDR3 has 14 amino acids. Looked up from germline, CDR1 is LNHDA and CDR2 is SQIVND (reference sequence).

The J gene is TRBJ2-7, the V gene TRBV28, with 11 bases aligning to TRBD2. Germline trimming cut 6 bases from V and 7 bases from J; bases unmatched to any gene: 14. Looked up from germline, CDR1 is MDHEN and CDR2 is SYDVKM. CDR3 length equals 16 residues. CDR3 loop: CASRPTSGDRMGEQYF. The CDR3 region has the DNA TGTGCCAGCAGACCGACTAGCGGGGACAGAATGGGGGAGCAGTACTTC.

This clone was found a few times. The chain uses TRBV7-9 and TRBJ2-7; the match to TRBD2 covers 7 bases. CDR3 length: 13 residues. CDR1 is SEHNR and CDR2 is FQNEAQ in the germline V gene (reference sequence). V shed 3 bases, J shed 1 base, and the junction held 0 bases outside the gene matches. CDR3 DNA sequence: TGTGCCAGCAGCTTGCGGGGGTCCTACGAGCAGTACTTC. Amino acids: CASSLRGSYEQYF.

V usage is TRBV2 and J usage is TRBJ2-2; perhaps D is TRBD1 or TRBD2 (6 bases each). V was trimmed by 4 bases and J by 5 bases, leaving 14 bases between them. Germline CDR1 and CDR2: SNHLY and FYNNEI. This CDR3 region has 15 residues. The CDR3 loop is CASSGTGARTGELFF. The CDR3 DNA follows: TGTGCCAGCAGTGGTACGGGGGCGCGGACCGGGGAGCTGTTTTTT.

The chain is built from TRBV19 and TRBJ1-5; no reliable D call. Per germline, CDR1 LNHDA and CDR2 SQIVND (reference sequence). The CDR3 length is 16 residues. V was shortened by 7 bases and J by 2 bases, with 18 bases between the two germline ends. CDR3 sequence (DNA): TGTGCCAGTAACAATCCTGGCAGGTCGGGCAATCAGCCCCAGCATTTT. Its translation: CASNNPGRSGNQPQHF.

The genes are TRBV6-1 and TRBJ2-7, with 14 bases matching TRBD2. V gave up 4 bases and J gave up 2 bases; unmatched junction bases: 10. The CDR3 length is 18 residues. Germline loops: CDR1 MNHNS, CDR2 SASEGT. The CDR3 is CASSARPGLAGVAYEQYF. The DNA of the CDR3 is TGTGCCAGCAGTGCTCGACCGGGACTAGCGGGAGTCGCCTACGAGCAGTACTTC.

Only a few counts were recorded for this clone. The chain uses TRBV10-3 and TRBJ2-4; perhaps D is TRBD1 or TRBD2 (5 bases each). Trimming removed 3 bases at V and 0 bases at J, with 9 bases between. This CDR3 comprises 15 residues. Per the germline V gene, CDR1 is ENHRY and CDR2 is SYGVKD. The CDR3 sequence: CAISDSGTAKNIQYF. As DNA, the CDR3 is TGTGCCATCAGTGACTCCGGGACAGCCAAAAACATTCAGTACTTC.

This sequence joins TRBV7-8 and TRBJ2-3, with TRBD2 as a possible D gene (6 bases). The CDR3 sequence is 13 residues long. The V and J ends lost 3 bases and 3 bases respectively, with 7 bases between them. Germline values: CDR1 SGHVS, CDR2 FQNEAQ. The CDR3 region is CASSLEGTDTQYF. In nucleotides, the CDR3 is TGTGCCAGCAGCTTGGAGGGGACAGATACGCAGTATTTT.

The chain uses TRBV2 and TRBJ1-1, with 9 bases identical to TRBD1. The CDR3 loop spans 14 amino acids. Trimming at V came to 5 bases and at J to 2 bases, leaving 3 bases not matched to a gene. Germline loops: CDR1 SNHLY, CDR2 FYNNEI. The CDR3 DNA reads as TGTGCCAGCAGTCTTACAGGGGGCAACACTGAAGCTTTCTTT. Protein: CASSLTGGNTEAFF.

This clone is a singleton in its sample. This chain connects TRBV2 to TRBJ1-2; no firm D call. The V gene lost 7 bases and the J gene lost 0 bases, with 9 bases spanning the gap. The length of the CDR3 is 13 residues. Germline-derived CDR1 and CDR2 are SNHLY and FYNNEI. The CDR3 here is CASTQRANYGYTF. As DNA, the CDR3 is TGTGCCAGCACCCAACGAGCTAACTATGGCTACACCTTC.

The chain joins TRBV6-5 to TRBJ2-5, with D uncertain. CDR1 and CDR2 (germline): MNHEY, SVGAGI. The V and J ends lost 7 bases and 5 bases respectively, with 8 bases between them. This CDR3 has 11 residues. DNA for the CDR3: TGTGCCAGCAAGAGTGATGAGACCCAGTACTTC. Its protein is CASKSDETQYF.